This is a list of T cell receptor beta chains from one sample in a study of T cells in Graves' hyperthyroidism and ophthalmopathy. A single record per CDR3 protein comes from TCRdb applying MiXCR to the multiplex PCR reads. The table has 700,000 to 850,000 distinct CDR3 sequences, approximately 36% seen once; the top ten hold 31%. Source material: blood. These receptors came from a woman between 40 and 55 years old with Graves' hyperthyroidism. Each CDR3 is given with its conserved first and last residue. D genes are given only for firm matches. Size is stated for part of the rows, as once, few or many counts, or as a class when the clone is expanded.

clone size	V gene	J gene	D gene	CDR3 protein	CDR3 DNA
-	TRBV9	TRBJ2-7	-	CARPTHAYEQYF	TGTGCCCGACCGACGCACGCCTACGAGCAGTACTTC
-	TRBV10-2	TRBJ2-2	-	CASRLGQVTGELFF	TGCGCCAGCCGCCTGGGACAAGTCACCGGGGAGCTGTTTTTT
-	TRBV20-1	TRBJ1-2	TRBD1	CSASPRTGIDGYTF	TGCAGCGCCTCACCCCGGACAGGGATTGATGGCTACACCTTC
-	TRBV27	TRBJ1-5	-	CASSGGVFQPQHF	TGTGCCAGCAGCGGAGGAGTGTTCCAGCCCCAGCATTTT
many	TRBV7-2	TRBJ2-5	-	CASSLGQGRQETQYF	TGTGCCAGCAGCTTAGGGCAGGGGCGGCAAGAGACCCAGTACTTC
-	TRBV6-5	TRBJ2-7	TRBD2	CASSAILAGGSYEQYF	TGTGCCAGCAGCGCGATTCTAGCGGGAGGTTCCTACGAGCAGTACTTC
once	TRBV7-8	TRBJ2-7	-	CASSHPGRGPTF	TGTGCCAGCAGCCACCCGGGGCGGGGTCCCACCTTC
few	TRBV6-5	TRBJ1-1	-	CASFKAGRVYTEAFF	TGTGCCAGCTTTAAAGCGGGACGGGTTTACACTGAAGCTTTCTTT
few	TRBV3-1	TRBJ2-7	-	CASSQTGTLSYEQYF	TGTGCCAGCAGCCAAACAGGGACCTTGTCCTACGAGCAGTACTTC
few	TRBV10-3	TRBJ2-7	TRBD1	CAISRDRDTYEQYF	TGTGCCATCAGCCGGGACAGGGATACCTACGAGCAGTACTTC
-	TRBV10-3	TRBJ1-2	-	CAITQGRNSNYGYTF	TGTGCCATCACGCAGGGACGGAACTCTAACTATGGCTACACCTTC
few	TRBV6-1	TRBJ2-5	-	CASSLAPDGETQYF	TGTGCCAGCAGTTTAGCCCCTGACGGGGAGACCCAGTACTTC
few	TRBV12-3/TRBV12-4	TRBJ1-5	-	CASSQDTTGRPQHF	TGTGCCAGCAGCCAAGACACTACAGGGAGGCCCCAGCATTTT
-	TRBV10-3	TRBJ2-1	TRBD1	CAISATWTGGSDEQFF	TGTGCCATCAGTGCTACCTGGACAGGGGGTTCGGATGAGCAGTTCTTC
-	TRBV2	TRBJ1-6	TRBD1	CASKGQGARIPLHF	TGTGCCAGCAAGGGACAGGGCGCTCGGATTCCCCTCCACTTT
-	TRBV6-5	TRBJ2-7	-	CASSWLGTGQYF	TGTGCCAGCAGTTGGCTAGGAACCGGGCAGTACTTC
many	TRBV6-5	TRBJ2-7	-	CASTNVDDEQYF	TGTGCCAGCACCAACGTAGATGACGAGCAGTACTTC
few	TRBV2	TRBJ2-7	-	CASSESYRIYEQYF	TGTGCCAGCAGTGAATCATATCGGATCTACGAGCAGTACTTC
-	TRBV20-1	TRBJ2-7	TRBD2	CSASEGLAGYEQYF	TGCAGTGCTAGCGAGGGACTAGCTGGCTACGAGCAGTACTTC
many	TRBV7-8	TRBJ2-7	-	CASSRLGVRTIYYEQYF	TGTGCCAGCAGCCGGTTGGGGGTGCGGACGATTTACTACGAGCAGTACTTC
many	TRBV4-3	TRBJ1-4	-	CASSQEGGNEKLFF	TGCGCCAGCAGCCAAGAGGGCGGTAATGAAAAACTGTTTTTT
-	TRBV20-1	TRBJ1-4	TRBD1	CSARDVGAGGREKPFF	TGCAGTGCTAGAGATGTAGGGGCAGGGGGTAGAGAAAAACCGTTTTTT
many	TRBV20-1	TRBJ2-6	-	CSARGRAGANVLTF	TGCAGTGCTAGGGGCAGGGCTGGGGCCAACGTCCTGACTTTC
many	TRBV6-6	TRBJ1-2	TRBD1	CASSYDRALGYTF	TGTGCCAGCAGTTACGACAGGGCCCTTGGCTACACCTTC
many	TRBV7-2	TRBJ1-2	-	CASSWTVYGYTF	TGTGCCAGCAGCTGGACGGTTTATGGCTACACCTTC
-	TRBV10-3	TRBJ2-6	TRBD1	CAIRDREDRTEAF	TGTGCCATCAGAGACAGGGAAGATCGGACTGAAGCTTTC
-	TRBV19	TRBJ1-1	-	CAGSILGTNTEAFF	TGTGCCGGTAGTATCCTCGGCACGAACACTGAAGCTTTCTTT
many	TRBV2	TRBJ1-3	-	CASRLDSSSGNTIYF	TGTGCCAGCAGGTTGGACAGCTCCTCTGGAAACACCATATATTTT
few	TRBV5-1	TRBJ1-4	-	CASSLAGAWEKLFF	TGCGCCAGCAGCTTGGCGGGGGCGTGGGAAAAACTGTTTTTT
few	TRBV7-2	TRBJ2-5	TRBD1	CASSFGATGGLETQYF	TGTGCCAGCAGCTTCGGTGCGACAGGGGGCTTGGAGACCCAGTACTTC
-	TRBV10-3	TRBJ2-2	TRBD1	CAIRQGTNTGELFF	TGTGCCATCAGACAGGGGACGAACACCGGGGAGCTGTTTTTT
many	TRBV7-2	TRBJ1-5	-	CASSLALRTDSNQPQHF	TGTGCCAGCAGCTTAGCGCTAAGGACGGATAGCAATCAGCCCCAGCATTTT
-	TRBV5-6	TRBJ1-5	-	CASSATGLSNQPQHF	TGTGCCAGCAGCGCCACAGGGCTCAGCAATCAGCCCCAGCATTTT
many	TRBV6-5	TRBJ2-2	-	CASSYSRDTGELFF	TGTGCCAGCAGTTACTCCAGGGACACCGGGGAGCTGTTTTTT
few	TRBV5-8	TRBJ2-7	-	CASSFIVEQYF	TGTGCCAGCAGCTTTATCGTCGAGCAGTACTTC
-	TRBV2	TRBJ1-5	-	CASATGWTGNQPQHF	TGTGCCAGCGCCACAGGGTGGACGGGAAATCAGCCCCAGCATTTT
many	TRBV5-1	TRBJ1-3	TRBD1	CASSRTGTGNTIYF	TGCGCCAGCAGCCGGACAGGGACTGGAAACACCATATATTTT
many	TRBV5-1	TRBJ2-7	TRBD1	CASSSEGRTGDEQYF	TGCGCCAGCAGCTCGGAGGGCCGGACAGGGGACGAGCAGTACTTC
once	TRBV6-2/TRBV6-3	TRBJ1-1	-	CANSFSDTEAFF	TGTGCCAACAGTTTCTCGGACACTGAAGCTTTCTTT
many	TRBV2	TRBJ2-2	TRBD1	CASGGQTYTGELFF	TGTGCCAGCGGGGGACAGACATACACCGGGGAGCTGTTTTTT
-	TRBV28	TRBJ1-3	-	CASKKNSFDRNTIYF	TGTGCCAGCAAGAAAAACTCGTTCGACCGAAACACCATATATTTT
-	TRBV2	TRBJ2-7	TRBD1	CASSFKQGGNYEQYF	TGTGCCAGCAGTTTTAAACAGGGGGGAAACTACGAGCAGTACTTC
-	TRBV5-1	TRBJ1-1	-	CASSARELNTEAFF	TGCGCCAGCAGCGCCCGGGAGCTGAACACTGAAGCTTTCTTT
few	TRBV19	TRBJ2-5	TRBD2	CASSDGRSREETQYF	TGTGCCAGTAGCGACGGGAGGAGCAGAGAAGAGACCCAGTACTTC
many	TRBV10-3	TRBJ1-3	-	CAISESGTFSGNTIYF	TGTGCCATCAGTGAGTCGGGAACCTTCTCTGGAAACACCATATATTTT
-	TRBV29-1	TRBJ2-7	-	CSVVLGSYEQYF	TGCAGCGTTGTTCTGGGGTCCTACGAGCAGTACTTC
-	TRBV29-1	TRBJ1-1	TRBD1	CSVDPGGWVTEAFF	TGCAGCGTTGACCCAGGGGGCTGGGTCACCGAAGCTTTCTTT
once	TRBV7-3	TRBJ2-1	-	CASSLTGGSYNEQFF	TGTGCCAGCAGCTTAACGGGGGGTTCCTACAATGAGCAGTTCTTC
-	TRBV3-1	TRBJ2-5	-	CASDGGTQETQYF	TGTGCCAGCGACGGCGGAACACAAGAGACCCAGTACTTC
-	TRBV9	TRBJ1-3	-	CASRSGGVSSGNTIYF	TGTGCCAGCAGATCGGGAGGGGTTAGCTCTGGAAACACCATATATTTT
-	TRBV7-9	TRBJ1-1	-	CASSRAGLATGVSPAFF	TGTGCCAGCAGCCGTGCGGGACTAGCCACGGGAGTATCGCCAGCTTTCTTT
-	TRBV6-5	TRBJ1-5	-	CAISYSGGASNQPQHF	TGTGCCATCAGTTACTCGGGGGGGGCGAGCAATCAGCCCCAGCATTTT
few	TRBV19	TRBJ1-1	-	CASSTFSTGNTEAFF	TGTGCCAGTAGTACCTTCTCAACAGGGAACACTGAAGCTTTCTTT
-	TRBV29-1	TRBJ1-2	-	CSVEESGNGYTF	TGCAGCGTTGAAGAGTCAGGGAACGGCTACACCTTC